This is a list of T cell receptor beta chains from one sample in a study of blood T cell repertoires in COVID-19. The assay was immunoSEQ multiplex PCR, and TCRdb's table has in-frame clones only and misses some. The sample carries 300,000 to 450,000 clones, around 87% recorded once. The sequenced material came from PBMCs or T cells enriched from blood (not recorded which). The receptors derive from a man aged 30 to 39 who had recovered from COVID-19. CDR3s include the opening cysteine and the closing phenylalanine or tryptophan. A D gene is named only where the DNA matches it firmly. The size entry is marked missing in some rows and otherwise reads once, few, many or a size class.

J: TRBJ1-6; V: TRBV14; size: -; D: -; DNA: TGTGCCAGCAGTTTCACTTCTGGAGGTTCACCCCTCCACTTT; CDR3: CASSFTSGGSPLHF
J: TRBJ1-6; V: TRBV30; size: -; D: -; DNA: TGTGCCTGGGCTCCCACAGCTTCACCCCTCCACTTT; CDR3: CAWAPTASPLHF
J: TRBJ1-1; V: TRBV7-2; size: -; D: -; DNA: TGTGCCAGCAGCTCCTCCCACGGGGTGAACACTGAAGCTTTCTTT; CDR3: CASSSSHGVNTEAFF
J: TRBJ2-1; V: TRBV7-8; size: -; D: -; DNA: TGTGCCAGCAGAGGACATTCCTCCTACAATGAGCAGTTCTTC; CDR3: CASRGHSSYNEQFF
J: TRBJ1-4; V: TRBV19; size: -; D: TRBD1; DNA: TGTGCCAGTTCGTCGGAGAACAGGGGATTTGAAAAACTGTTTTTT; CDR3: CASSSENRGFEKLFF
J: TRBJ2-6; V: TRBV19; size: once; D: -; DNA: TGTGCCTGCGACCCGGGTCCCCTCTCTGGGGCCAACGTCCTGACTTTC; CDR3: CACDPGPLSGANVLTF
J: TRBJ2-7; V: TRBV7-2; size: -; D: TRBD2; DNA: TGTGCCAGCAGCTCCCGGGGTGGCGGGGGTTACGAGCAGTACTTC; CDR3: CASSSRGGGGYEQYF
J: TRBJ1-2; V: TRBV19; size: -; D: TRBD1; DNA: TGTGCCAGTAGTATTTACAGGGGGATCGATGGCTACACCTTC; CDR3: CASSIYRGIDGYTF
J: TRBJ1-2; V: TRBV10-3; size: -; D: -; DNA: TGTGCCATCAGGAACACAGGGTTTGGGGCTAACTATGGCTACACCTTC; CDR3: CAIRNTGFGANYGYTF
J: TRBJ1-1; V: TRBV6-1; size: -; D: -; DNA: TGTGCCAGCAGTGAACAGGGAGGCACTGAAGCTTTCTTT; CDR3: CASSEQGGTEAFF
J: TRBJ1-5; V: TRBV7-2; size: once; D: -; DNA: TGTGCCAGCAGCACAGGGTCGGGGTACAATCAGCCCCAGCATTTT; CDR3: CASSTGSGYNQPQHF
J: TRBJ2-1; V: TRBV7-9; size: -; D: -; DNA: TGTGCCAGCAGCTTAGGTCAGGGGCCCGATGAGCAGTTCTTC; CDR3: CASSLGQGPDEQFF
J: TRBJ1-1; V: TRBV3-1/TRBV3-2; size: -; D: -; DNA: TGTGCCAGCAGCCGACGGGGTGTAACTGAAGCTTTCTTT; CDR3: CASSRRGVTEAFF
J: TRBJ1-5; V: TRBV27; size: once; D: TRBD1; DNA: TGTGCCAGCAGTCCTAGGGACAGGGGGACTCAGCCCCAGCATTTT; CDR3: CASSPRDRGTQPQHF
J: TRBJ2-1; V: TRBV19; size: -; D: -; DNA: TGTGCCAGTAGTATATCAGGGTTCAATGAGCAGTTCTTC; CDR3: CASSISGFNEQFF
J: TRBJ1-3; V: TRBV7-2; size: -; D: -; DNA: TGTGCCAGCACCACCTCGGGGAACTCTGGAAACACCATATATTTT; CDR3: CASTTSGNSGNTIYF
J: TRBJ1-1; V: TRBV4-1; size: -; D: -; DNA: TGCGCCAGCAGCCAAGTGGTCCTAGGCTCTGAAGCTTTCTTT; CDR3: CASSQVVLGSEAFF
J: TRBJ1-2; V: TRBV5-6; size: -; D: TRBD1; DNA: TGTGCCAGCAGCTCCGTACCACAGGGGGCGTTTGGCTACACCTTC; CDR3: CASSSVPQGAFGYTF
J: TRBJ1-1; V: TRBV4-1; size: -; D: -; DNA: TGCGCCAGCAGCCAAGTCATGCATGCCGCTGGGGGGGATGAAGCTTTCTTT; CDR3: CASSQVMHAAGGDEAFF
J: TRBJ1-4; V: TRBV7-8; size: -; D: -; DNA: TGTGCCAGCAGCTTAGGGAGGTGGGGAAATAATGAAAAACTGTTTTTT; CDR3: CASSLGRWGNNEKLFF
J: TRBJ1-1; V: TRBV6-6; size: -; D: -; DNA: TGTGCCAGCAGTTACTCGAAGGGAGCTGAAGCTTTCTTT; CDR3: CASSYSKGAEAFF
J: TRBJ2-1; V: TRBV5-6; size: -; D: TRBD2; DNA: TGTGCCAGCAGCCCCCGACTAGCGGGGGTCGAGGTTGAGCAGTTCTTC; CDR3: CASSPRLAGVEVEQFF
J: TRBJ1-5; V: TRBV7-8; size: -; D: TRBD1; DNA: TGTGCCAGCAGCTTTCAAAGGACAGGGGCCGATCAGCCCCAGCATTTT; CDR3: CASSFQRTGADQPQHF
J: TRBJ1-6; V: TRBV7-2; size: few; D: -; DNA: TGTGCCAGCAGCTTAGTAGGACCGGGAGGGTCACCCCTCCACTTT; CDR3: CASSLVGPGGSPLHF
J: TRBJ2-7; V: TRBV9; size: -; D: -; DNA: TGTGCCAGCAGCCCCTCAGGTGCCCCCTACGAGCAGTACTTC; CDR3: CASSPSGAPYEQYF
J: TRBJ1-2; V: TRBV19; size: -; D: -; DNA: TGTGCCAGCCCAGGGATTCGGGGCTACACCTTC; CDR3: CASPGIRGYTF
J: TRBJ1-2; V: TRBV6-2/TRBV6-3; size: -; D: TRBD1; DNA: TGTGCCAGCAGTTACCAGGACAGGGGACGAGGCTACACCTTC; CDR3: CASSYQDRGRGYTF
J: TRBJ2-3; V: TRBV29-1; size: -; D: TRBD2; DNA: TGCAGCGTTGGACTAGCGGGGGCGTTGGATACGCAGTATTTT; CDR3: CSVGLAGALDTQYF
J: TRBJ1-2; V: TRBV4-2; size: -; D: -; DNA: TGTGCCAGCAGCCAAGACCCCAGTACTAACTATGGCTACACCTTC; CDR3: CASSQDPSTNYGYTF
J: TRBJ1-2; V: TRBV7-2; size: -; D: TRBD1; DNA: TGTGCCAGCAGCTTCGGACAGGGAGTGAGTGGCTACACCTTC; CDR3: CASSFGQGVSGYTF
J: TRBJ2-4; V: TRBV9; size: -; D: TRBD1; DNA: TGTGCCAGCAATAGGGACGGGCAGGGGGAAAACATTCAGTACTTC; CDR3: CASNRDGQGENIQYF
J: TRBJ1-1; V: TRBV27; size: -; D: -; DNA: TGTGCCAGCAGGGCACAGGGAAAGAACACTGAAGCTTTCTTT; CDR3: CASRAQGKNTEAFF
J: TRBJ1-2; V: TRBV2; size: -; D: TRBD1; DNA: TGTGCCAGCAGTGAAATGGGGCAGGGGGCGAAGGATGGCTACACCTTC; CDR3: CASSEMGQGAKDGYTF
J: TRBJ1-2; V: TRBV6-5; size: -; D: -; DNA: TGTGCCAGCAGCTTCTCGGGGGTGACTAACTATGGCTACACCTTC; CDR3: CASSFSGVTNYGYTF
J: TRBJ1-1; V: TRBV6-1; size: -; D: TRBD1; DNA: TGTGCCAGCAGTGAAGGGCGAGGCAGGGGGAGCACTGAAGCTTTCTTT; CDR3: CASSEGRGRGSTEAFF
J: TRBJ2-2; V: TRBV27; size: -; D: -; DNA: TGTGCCAGCAGTTGGACATCCACCGGGGAGCTGTTTTTT; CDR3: CASSWTSTGELFF
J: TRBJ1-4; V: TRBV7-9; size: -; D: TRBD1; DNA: TGTGCCAGCAGCTTCAGGGGGACTAATGAAAAACTGTTTTTT; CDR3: CASSFRGTNEKLFF
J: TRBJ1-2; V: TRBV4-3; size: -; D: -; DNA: TGCGCCAGCAGGCCCGGGGTAGCGAACTATGGCTACACCTTC; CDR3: CASRPGVANYGYTF
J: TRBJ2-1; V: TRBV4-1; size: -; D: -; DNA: TGCGCCAGCAGCCACGTACAGGGCGAGGATGAGCAGTTCTTC; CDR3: CASSHVQGEDEQFF
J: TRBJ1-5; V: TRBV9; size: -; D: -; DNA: TGTGCCAGCTCCCCGGGGGTCGGGAGCAATCAGCCCCAGCATTTT; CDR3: CASSPGVGSNQPQHF
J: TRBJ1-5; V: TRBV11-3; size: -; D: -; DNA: TGTGCCAGTATCGGGGGTACTCAGCCCCAGCATTTT; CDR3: CASIGGTQPQHF
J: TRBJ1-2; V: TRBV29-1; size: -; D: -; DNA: TGCAGCGCAAGCACCGGGACTAACTATGGCTACACCTTC; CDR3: CSASTGTNYGYTF
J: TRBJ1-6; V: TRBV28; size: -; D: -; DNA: TGTGCCAGCAGTTTATTGGCCGCGACAGGCCCGAATTCACCCCTCCACTTT; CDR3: CASSLLAATGPNSPLHF
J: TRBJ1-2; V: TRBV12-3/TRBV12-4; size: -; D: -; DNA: TGTGCCAGCAGTTTCGGACAGTACGGCTACACCTTC; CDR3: CASSFGQYGYTF
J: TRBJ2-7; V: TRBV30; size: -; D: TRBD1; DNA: TGTGCCTGGACCAGGACAGGGATCGGCGAGCAGTACTTC; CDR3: CAWTRTGIGEQYF
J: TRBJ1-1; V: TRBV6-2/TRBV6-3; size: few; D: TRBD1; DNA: TGTGCCAGCATCCCAGGGGGTAGGACAGTCGAGTCGGCTTTCTTT; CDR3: CASIPGGRTVESAFF
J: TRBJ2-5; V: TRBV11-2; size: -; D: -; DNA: TGTGCCAGCAGCTTAGGATTAGCGGTACAAGAGACCCAGTACTTC; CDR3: CASSLGLAVQETQYF
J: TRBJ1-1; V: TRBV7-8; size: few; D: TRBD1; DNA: TGTGCCAGCAGCTTAGCAGGACAGGGGATAACTGAAGCTTTCTTT; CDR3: CASSLAGQGITEAFF
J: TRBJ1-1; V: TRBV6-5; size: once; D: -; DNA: TGTGCCAGCGCTCCGACCGGGGAATACACTGAAGCTTTCTTT; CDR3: CASAPTGEYTEAFF
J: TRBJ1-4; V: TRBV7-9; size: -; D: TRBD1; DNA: TGTGCCAGCAGCCCCAAAGGGGGCCGTAATGAAAAACTGTTTTTT; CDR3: CASSPKGGRNEKLFF
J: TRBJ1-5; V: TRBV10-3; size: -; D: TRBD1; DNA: TGTGCCATCAGTGAGGACAGGGTAGCTCAGCCCCAGCATTTT; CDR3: CAISEDRVAQPQHF
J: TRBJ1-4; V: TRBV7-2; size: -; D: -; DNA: TGTGCCAGCAGCCAACGGGGGGGGATTGAAAAACTGTTTTTT; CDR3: CASSQRGGIEKLFF
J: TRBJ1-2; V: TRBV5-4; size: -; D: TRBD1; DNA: TGTGCCAGCAGCTTGGGGCAGGGGGGCGGCTATGGCTACACCTTC; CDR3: CASSLGQGGGYGYTF
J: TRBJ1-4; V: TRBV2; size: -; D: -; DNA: TGTGCCAGCAGTGATCTGATAGGAGGGGCTGAAAAACTGTTTTTT; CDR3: CASSDLIGGAEKLFF
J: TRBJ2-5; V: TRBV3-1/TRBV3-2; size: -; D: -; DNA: TGTGCCAGCAGCCAGTGGATTAGCGAGACCCAGTACTTC; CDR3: CASSQWISETQYF